This T cell receptor beta chain was documented in a study of CD8+ T cells in alopecia areata. Per germline, CDR1 SQVTM and CDR2 ANQGSEA. CDR3 length equals 11 residues. The V segment lost 5 bases and the J segment 7 bases; nucleotides outside the gene matches: 2. This clone was seen only a few times. The antigen is unknown. Study-wide results and caveats: Alopecia totalis/universalis scalp especially showed more expanded CD8+ clones than normal scalp.

cDNA serving as the sequencing template came from extracted, reverse transcribed RNA. The protocol was immunoSEQ multiplex PCR, while the TCRdb copy is restricted to in-frame clones and leaves out a portion. The sample lists around 190,000 clones, approximately 60% occurring once. The rearrangement links TRBV29-1 to TRBJ1-2, with TRBD1 matching over 9 bases. This clonotype originated in a human donor in good health. Sequenced: CD8+ T cells sorted from blood. CDR3 nucleotide sequence: TGCAGCGTTACAGGGGGCGGTGGCTACACCTTC. Translation: CSVTGGGGYTF.